This T cell receptor beta chain was captured in a study of blood T cell repertoires in COVID-19. The assay was immunoSEQ multiplex PCR, and TCRdb's table has in-frame clones only and misses some. The table shows more than 100,000 clones, with more than 85% occurring only once. This clonotype originated in a man aged 50 or older with active or convalescent COVID-19. Sequencing was carried out using peripheral blood.

CDR3 DNA: TGTGCCAGCAGCTTAGATCAACAGACGCCTGGCTACACCTTC. Amino acid sequence: CASSLDQQTPGYTF. V is TRBV11-2 and J is TRBJ1-2; unclear D gene. Trimming cost V 0 bases and J 7 bases, with 12 bases left between them. The CDR3 runs 14 residues. The germline V gene encodes CDR1 SGHAT and CDR2 FQNNGV.